This T cell receptor (beta chain) derives from a study of blood T cell repertoires in COVID-19. The overall study: Some COVID-19 samples were acute and others convalescent; all came from the United States, Italy and Spain.

In the original processing: The authors estimated nucleated cell counts from reference gene primer amplification. Sequencing used immunoSEQ multiplex PCR; TCRdb keeps in-frame clones, though not all of them. That table supplies the V and J calls and clone size; D and trimming were determined from the DNA. The repertoire includes 50,000 to 85,000 clones, around 82% of them detected once, and less than 8.5% sits in the top ten. What was sequenced was peripheral blood. This receptor was obtained from a man in his sixties with acute or convalescent COVID-19.

CDR3 loop: CASSLRQGRAGANVLTF. The CDR3 DNA reads TGTGCCAGCAGCTTACGACAGGGGCGGGCAGGGGCCAACGTCCTGACTTTC. The J gene is TRBJ2-6, the V gene TRBV7-2; 8 nucleotides agree with TRBD1. The trim removed 2 bases at V and 4 bases at J, leaving 7 bases unmatched. The germline V gene has CDR1 SGHTA and CDR2 FQGNSA. The CDR3 is 17 amino acids.